A selection of T cell receptor beta chains follows, all from one sample in a study of glioma-infiltrating T cells after dendritic cell vaccination. Data came from immunoSEQ multiplex PCR; TCRdb stores just in-frame clones and leaves some out. The sample holds about 87,000 clones; about 90% are singletons and the top ten take approximately 3.4%. Material: blood, obtained before dendritic cell vaccination. The receptors shown here come from a human donor with glioblastoma. Each CDR3 is given with its conserved first and last residue. Fields, in order: clone size, J gene, V gene, D gene, CDR3 protein, CDR3 DNA. The D gene is left open where the match is weak. The size field is filled for only some rows; it gives once, few, many or a size class.

>NA|TRBJ1-4|TRBV21-1|NA
CASSTQRMGGGDNEKLFF
TGTGCCAGCAGCACCCAAAGGATGGGCGGCGGGGATAATGAAAAACTGTTTTTT
>NA|TRBJ2-5|TRBV5-5|TRBD2
CASRASGGETQYF
TGTGCCAGCAGGGCCAGCGGGGGCGAGACCCAGTACTTC
>NA|TRBJ1-2|TRBV5-1|TRBD1
CASSPGDRPNYGYTF
TGCGCCAGCAGCCCCGGGGACAGGCCAAACTATGGCTACACCTTC
>NA|TRBJ2-2|TRBV7-9|NA
CASSRGGELFF
TGTGCCAGCAGCAGGGGCGGGGAGCTGTTTTTT
>NA|TRBJ1-5|TRBV28|NA
CASSLGGAYQPQHF
TGTGCCAGCAGTTTAGGGGGGGCATATCAGCCCCAGCATTTT
>few|TRBJ2-7|TRBV6-5|TRBD2
CASSYTSGSSYEQYF
TGTGCCAGCAGTTACACTAGCGGGAGTTCCTACGAGCAGTACTTC
>NA|TRBJ1-1|TRBV5-1|NA
CASSSGQNTEAFF
TGCGCCAGCAGCTCGGGACAGAACACTGAAGCTTTCTTT
>NA|TRBJ2-5|TRBV11-3|TRBD1
CASSLTGQGETQYF
TGTGCCAGCAGCTTGACAGGACAGGGGGAGACCCAGTACTTC
>NA|TRBJ1-1|TRBV2|NA
CASSEARIRTEAFF
TGTGCCAGCAGTGAAGCGCGAATACGTACTGAAGCTTTCTTT
>NA|TRBJ2-1|TRBV5-4|TRBD2
CASSSPGSGTYNEQFF
TGTGCCAGCAGCTCCCCGGGTAGCGGGACCTACAATGAGCAGTTCTTC
>NA|TRBJ2-7|TRBV18|TRBD2
CASSPLLGGAYEQYF
TGTGCCAGCTCACCACTGCTGGGGGGGGCCTACGAGCAGTACTTC
>once|TRBJ1-6|TRBV6-1|NA
CASRSSSYNSPLHF
TGTGCCAGCAGATCTAGCTCCTATAATTCACCCCTCCACTTT